These T cell receptor beta chains were read from a single sample in a study of blood T cell repertoires in COVID-19. Assay used: immunoSEQ multiplex PCR; TCRdb lists only in-frame clones, some missing. The sample lists more than 300,000 clones; more than 70% were seen once. The source material was PBMCs or T cells enriched from blood (not recorded which). These receptors all come from a man aged 35 to 55 in a cohort exposed to, infected with or recovered from COVID-19 (not recorded which). Each CDR3 is given with its conserved first and last residue. The D gene is left open where the match is weak. Size values are once, few and many counts, or a class for expanded clones, and some rows have none.

- | TRBJ2-7 | - | TRBV19 | TGTGCCAGTAGTATAGGAGCGGGTGCCTCCTGGGAGCAGTACTTC | CASSIGAGASWEQYF
- | TRBJ2-7 | - | TRBV7-9 | TGTGCCAGCAGCTTTGTCGGGGAGTACGAGCAGTACTTC | CASSFVGEYEQYF
- | TRBJ2-5 | - | TRBV5-4 | TGTGCCAGCAGCTTCGGGGGAGAGACCCAGTACTTC | CASSFGGETQYF
- | TRBJ2-1 | - | TRBV6-1 | TGTGCCAGCAGTGAAGTGGGACTTAGCAATGAGCAGTTCTTC | CASSEVGLSNEQFF
- | TRBJ1-6 | - | TRBV6-5 | TGTGCCAGCAGGACACAAGATAATTCACCCCTCCACTTT | CASRTQDNSPLHF
few | TRBJ2-2 | TRBD2 | TRBV6-4 | TGTGCCAGCAGTACCACTAGCGCCAACACCGGGGAGCTGTTTTTT | CASSTTSANTGELFF
- | TRBJ2-7 | - | TRBV27 | TGTGCCAGCAGTTTACGGACTCGGCTACGAGAGCAGTACTTC | CASSLRTRLREQYF
- | TRBJ1-4 | TRBD1 | TRBV27 | TGTGCCAGCAGTCCGACAGGGTTAGCAAAACTGTTTTTT | CASSPTGLAKLFF
- | TRBJ2-7 | TRBD2 | TRBV2 | TGTGCCAGCAGTGTAGGGACTAGCGGTTACGAGCAGTACTTC | CASSVGTSGYEQYF
few | TRBJ2-7 | TRBD2 | TRBV11-2 | TGTGCCAGCAGCTTAGTTTCAACTAGCGGCTACGAGCAGTACTTC | CASSLVSTSGYEQYF
- | TRBJ1-6 | - | TRBV19 | TGTGCCAGTAGTAACGGGGAGAATTCACCCCTCCACTTT | CASSNGENSPLHF
- | TRBJ1-5 | - | TRBV27 | TGTGCCAGCAGTCCCCATGGTAGTACCCAGCATTTT | CASSPHGSTQHF
- | TRBJ2-7 | - | TRBV6-5 | TGTGCCAGCAGTTACTCGAATACGGGAGCCACCTACGAGCAGTACTTC | CASSYSNTGATYEQYF
- | TRBJ2-1 | TRBD2 | TRBV5-6 | TGTGCCAGCAGCAGGGGGTTTGCGGGAGGCTATGTCTCCTACAATGAGCAGTTCTTC | CASSRGFAGGYVSYNEQFF
- | TRBJ1-4 | TRBD1 | TRBV27 | TGTGCCAGCAGTTTAGTAACCGGGACAGGGGAAAAACTGTTTTTT | CASSLVTGTGEKLFF
- | TRBJ2-3 | TRBD2 | TRBV7-9 | TGTGCCAGCAGCGCTAGCGGGGCCCGCACAGATACGCAGTATTTT | CASSASGARTDTQYF
- | TRBJ1-2 | - | TRBV30 | TGTGCCTGGAGCGCAGGCCACAGGGTTGGCTACACCTTC | CAWSAGHRVGYTF
- | TRBJ1-4 | TRBD1 | TRBV5-5 | TGTGCCAGCGGACAGGTTCCAACTAATGAAAAACTGTTTTTT | CASGQVPTNEKLFF
- | TRBJ2-3 | TRBD2 | TRBV28 | TGTGCCAGTCTTGGGCTAGCGGGCTCAGATACGCAGTATTTT | CASLGLAGSDTQYF
- | TRBJ2-5 | TRBD2 | TRBV18 | TGTGCCAGCTCACCTGGACTAGCGGGAGCAGAGACCCAGTACTTC | CASSPGLAGAETQYF
- | TRBJ1-6 | TRBD1 | TRBV5-6 | TGTGCCAGCAGCTCCCCTCGACAGGGCCATAATTCACCCCTCCACTTT | CASSSPRQGHNSPLHF
once | TRBJ2-7 | TRBD2 | TRBV3-1/TRBV3-2 | TGTGCCAGCAGCCAAGAAGTGGCGGGAGGTTACGAGCAGTACTTC | CASSQEVAGGYEQYF
- | TRBJ2-5 | TRBD2 | TRBV10-3 | TGTGCCATCAGCTCTACTAGCGGGAGGGCCGGATTACAAGAGACCCAGTACTTC | CAISSTSGRAGLQETQYF
- | TRBJ1-1 | - | TRBV19 | TGTGCCAGTAGTCAAACATTGAACACTGAAGCTTTCTTT | CASSQTLNTEAFF
- | TRBJ2-1 | TRBD2 | TRBV27 | TGTGCCAGCAGTTCCATGTCACTAGCGGGTCTTAATGAGCAGTTCTTC | CASSSMSLAGLNEQFF
- | TRBJ2-3 | TRBD1 | TRBV6-5 | TGTGCCAGCAGGGACAGGCTTAGCACAGATACGCAGTATTTT | CASRDRLSTDTQYF
- | TRBJ2-2 | - | TRBV27 | TGTGCCAGCAGTTTGGGGCCAACCGGGGAGCTGTTTTTT | CASSLGPTGELFF
once | TRBJ2-7 | TRBD2 | TRBV7-8 | TGTGCCAGCAGCTTAGGGCGGGCGGGAGGCGGAGAGCAGTACTTC | CASSLGRAGGGEQYF
- | TRBJ2-1 | - | TRBV3-1/TRBV3-2 | TGTGCCAGCAGCTCCAGAAGCTCCTACAATGAGCAGTTCTTC | CASSSRSSYNEQFF
- | TRBJ2-1 | TRBD2 | TRBV7-7 | TGTGCCAGCAGCTTCCGATCGAGCGGGAGTGAGCAGTTCTTC | CASSFRSSGSEQFF
- | TRBJ2-1 | TRBD1 | TRBV7-9 | TGTGCCAGCAGCCAAGCCCGGGGACAGGGGTACAATGAGCAGTTCTTC | CASSQARGQGYNEQFF
- | TRBJ1-1 | - | TRBV7-9 | TGTGCCAGCAGCGCGGGACGGCCGAACACTGAAGCTTTCTTT | CASSAGRPNTEAFF
- | TRBJ2-3 | - | TRBV28 | TGTGCCAGCAGAGCCCCAGGCAGCACAGATACGCAGTATTTT | CASRAPGSTDTQYF
- | TRBJ1-2 | - | TRBV5-1 | TGCGCCAGCAGGCGAGGAGCTAACTATGGCTACACCTTC | CASRRGANYGYTF
once | TRBJ2-7 | TRBD2 | TRBV10-2 | TGCGCCAGCAGTGATTTACTAGCGGGAGTGTCTTACGAGCAGTACTTC | CASSDLLAGVSYEQYF
- | TRBJ1-2 | TRBD1 | TRBV25-1 | TGTGCCAGCAGAGGACAGGGGGCGATGGTTAACTATGGCTACACCTTC | CASRGQGAMVNYGYTF
- | TRBJ1-5 | - | TRBV23-1 | TGCGCCAGCAGTCATCTCGTTAATCAGCCCCAGCATTTT | CASSHLVNQPQHF
- | TRBJ1-1 | - | TRBV12-3/TRBV12-4 | TGTGCCAGCAGTTCCTGGAGAGCTGAAGCTTTCTTT | CASSSWRAEAFF
- | TRBJ1-5 | - | TRBV6-5 | TGTGCCAGCAGTTACTCAGGGGCTGATGGTCAGCCCCAGCATTTT | CASSYSGADGQPQHF
- | TRBJ1-1 | - | TRBV5-1 | TGCGCCAGCAGCTTTTTGGCGTCGGGGGGTGAAGCTTTCTTT | CASSFLASGGEAFF
- | TRBJ2-1 | TRBD2 | TRBV5-1 | TGCGCCAGCAGTCGGACTAGCGTTAACAATGAGCAGTTCTTC | CASSRTSVNNEQFF
- | TRBJ1-2 | - | TRBV9 | TGTGCCAGCAGCGTAGCCGAGACAGGAAAAGCTAACTATGGCTACACCTTC | CASSVAETGKANYGYTF
- | TRBJ1-3 | TRBD1 | TRBV5-5 | TGTGCCAGCAGCCGACAGGGCGCAGGAAACACCATATATTTT | CASSRQGAGNTIYF
- | TRBJ2-1 | - | TRBV18 | TGTGCCAGCTCACCACCGTCGGGGGGCGCCGGCAATGAGCAGTTCTTC | CASSPPSGGAGNEQFF
- | TRBJ2-2 | - | TRBV30 | TGTGCCTGGAGTGTCTTCGGGGAGCTGTTTTTT | CAWSVFGELFF
- | TRBJ2-7 | - | TRBV6-1 | TGTGCCAGCAGTGAAGGCGGCGCCCGGGGTTACGAGCAGTACTTC | CASSEGGARGYEQYF
- | TRBJ2-2 | - | TRBV7-3 | TGTGCCAGCAGCTTAGTAGGTTCGGGTCCTGGCACCGGGGAGCTGTTTTTT | CASSLVGSGPGTGELFF
- | TRBJ2-2 | TRBD1 | TRBV10-3 | TGTGCCATCAGTCGCTTTGAGGGACAGATCACCGGGGAGCTGTTTTTT | CAISRFEGQITGELFF
- | TRBJ2-7 | TRBD2 | TRBV28 | TGTGCCAGCAGTCTCCCAGCCCGAGCGGGATCTTACGAGCAGTACTTC | CASSLPARAGSYEQYF